One and the same sample provided the 18 T cell receptor beta chains below, sequenced in a study of OX40 agonist ivuxolimab in advanced cancers. The table came from immunoSEQ multiplex PCR; TCRdb's copy has only in-frame clones and leaves some out. The sample lists 60,000 to 65,000 clones, around 93% occurring once. Sequencing used CD4+ or CD8+ T cells sorted from blood, obtained in a trial of the OX40 agonist ivuxolimab. All receptors come from an adult with an advanced solid tumor such as melanoma, head and neck, liver or kidney cancer.

The genes are TRBV7-9 and TRBJ2-5, with 11 bases that match TRBD1. The CDR3 is made up of 14 amino acids. In germline, CDR1 is SEHNR, CDR2 FQNEAQ (reference sequence). The V and J ends lost 6 bases and 5 bases, in that order; junction bases with no gene match: 5. The CDR3 region is CASRPDRGRETQYF. CDR3 DNA: TGTGCCAGCAGACCGGACAGGGGGCGCGAGACCCAGTACTTC.

This chain connects TRBV25-1 to TRBJ1-5; no clear D gene. CDR3 length: 14 amino acids. Deletions cut 3 bases from V and 5 bases from J, with 11 bases between. CDR1 is MGHDK and CDR2 is SYGVNS in the germline V gene. The CDR3 here is CASSDSTLYQPQHF. CDR3 nucleotide sequence: TGTGCCAGCAGTGACTCGACACTGTATCAGCCCCAGCATTTT.

The chain uses TRBV28 and TRBJ2-3; D is undetermined. Per the germline V gene, CDR1 is MDHEN and CDR2 is SYDVKM. V lost 3 bases and J 5 bases, leaving 3 bases between the germline ends. This CDR3 is built from 11 residues. The CDR3 sequence: CASSLRDTQYF. CDR3 coding DNA: TGTGCCAGCAGTTTGAGAGATACGCAGTATTTT.

This sequence joins TRBV6-1 and TRBJ2-7, with TRBD1 matching over 10 bases. The V gene end was trimmed by 6 bases and the J gene end by 6 bases; junction bases not matched to a gene: 8. The CDR3 consists of 14 residues. Germline CDR1 reads MNHNS; CDR2 reads SASEGT. The CDR3 sequence is CASSPGTGVFEQYF. In DNA, the CDR3 is TGTGCCAGCAGCCCAGGGACAGGGGTTTTCGAGCAGTACTTC.

V gene TRBV5-1 combines with J gene TRBJ2-7, with no clear D. The CDR3 consists of 19 residues. Germline CDR1 reads SGHRS; CDR2 reads YFSETQ. Trimming pared 4 bases from V and 4 bases from J, leaving 30 bases between. The CDR3 sequence is CASSPASSGPLVPRYEQYF. DNA of the CDR3: TGCGCCAGCAGCCCGGCCTCATCCGGGCCGCTAGTGCCTAGATACGAGCAGTACTTC.

This chain's CDR3 is CATPELAGPGHEQFF. CDR3 bases: TGTGCTACTCCTGAACTAGCGGGACCGGGGCATGAGCAGTTCTTC. The chain combines TRBV12-5 with TRBJ2-1; 10 bases match TRBD2. CDR1 LGHNT and CDR2 FRNRAP come from the germline V gene. There are 15 residues in the CDR3. The V segment lost 10 bases and the J segment 8 bases; nucleotides outside the gene matches: 14. Filled out from reference TRBV12-5 and TRBJ2-1, the complete variable domain reads DARVTQTPRHKVTEMGQEVTMRCQPILGHNTVFWYRQTMMQGLELLAYFRNRAPLDDSGMPKDRFSAEMPDATLATLKIQPSEPRDSAVYFCATPELAGPGHEQFFGPGTRLTVL.

The rearrangement links TRBV6-5 to TRBJ2-7; 10 nucleotides align to TRBD1. CDR1 MNHEY and CDR2 SVGAGI come from the germline V gene. V was pared by 4 bases and J by 5 bases, with 8 bases of the junction left unmatched. This CDR3 is built from 15 residues. Here the CDR3 DNA reads TGTGCCAGCAGTTTCCCGGGACAGGGGTTGCACGAGCAGTACTTC. Translating it yields CASSFPGQGLHEQYF.

This chain joins TRBV19 and TRBJ2-1; D gene ambiguous. This CDR3 is built from 11 residues. Per germline, CDR1 LNHDA and CDR2 SQIVND (reference sequence). Trimming removed 4 bases at V and 10 bases at J, with 8 bases between. CDR3 sequence (DNA): TGTGCCAGTAGTACGAGCATCGAGCAGTTCTTC. Translated: CASSTSIEQFF.

This CDR3 is CASSYQDRAYEQYF. The DNA for the CDR3 is TGTGCCAGCAGTTACCAGGACAGGGCCTACGAGCAGTACTTC. The V and J genes are TRBV6-5 and TRBJ2-7; TRBD1 matches 8 bases. With V trimmed by 2 bases and J by 2 bases, 2 bases remained unmatched. CDR1 MNHEY and CDR2 SVGAGI come from the germline V gene. This CDR3 region has 14 residues.

J is TRBJ1-4 and V is TRBV10-3; 9 positions match TRBD1. This CDR3 spans 15 amino acids. V was pared by 0 bases and J by 5 bases, with 1 base of the junction left unmatched. Per germline, CDR1 ENHRY and CDR2 SYGVKD. The CDR3 nucleotides are TGTGCCATCAGTGAGTCAGGACAGGGGAATGAAAAACTGTTTTTT. This codes for CAISESGQGNEKLFF.

J is TRBJ2-2 and V is TRBV6-5; TRBD1 matches 9 bases. V trimming: 6 bases; J trimming: 4 bases; junction bases outside the gene matches: 3. Germline values: CDR1 MNHEY, CDR2 SVGAGI. The CDR3 loop spans 14 amino acids. CDR3 loop: CASRRQGVTGELFF. In nucleotides, the CDR3 is TGTGCCAGCAGAAGACAGGGGGTCACCGGGGAGCTGTTTTTT.

This rearrangement joins TRBV4-2 to TRBJ2-5, with 11 bases aligning to TRBD2. Germline-derived CDR1 and CDR2 are LGHNA and YNFKEQ. This CDR3 has 17 amino acids. V lost 3 bases to trimming and J lost 4 bases; unmatched junction nucleotides: 10. CDR3: CASSHEKLAGVIETQYF. In DNA form, the CDR3 reads TGTGCCAGCAGCCATGAAAAACTAGCGGGAGTAATAGAGACCCAGTACTTC.

The chain links TRBV27 to TRBJ2-5; 7 bases agree with TRBD1. The end of the DNA is better explained by TRBJ2-7, so the J call may be wrong. The CDR3 spans 19 residues. Germline lookup yields CDR1 MNHEY and CDR2 SMNVEV (reference sequence). CDR3 sequence: CASSHYKSGTVPAGNEQYF. As DNA, the CDR3 is TGTGCCAGCAGCCATTATAAGTCCGGGACAGTCCCCGCTGGGAACGAGCAGTACTTC.

This clone was recorded once. The chain is built from TRBV27 and TRBJ2-7; 11 bases are shared with TRBD1. Unmatched junction bases numbered 6, after V lost 5 bases and J lost 3 bases. The CDR3 is 15 residues long. Germline assignment: CDR1 MNHEY and CDR2 SMNVEV (reference sequence). The DNA of the CDR3 is TGTGCCAGCAGTCCATCCGGGACAGGGGGCTACGAGCAGTACTTC. This translates into CASSPSGTGGYEQYF.

The rearrangement uses TRBV7-2 and TRBJ1-5, with 9 nucleotides matching TRBD1. The J segment lost 0 bases and the V segment lost 5 bases, leaving 8 bases of the junction unmatched. The CDR3 is made up of 17 amino acids. CDR1 is SGHTA, CDR2 FQGNSA, per germline. This chain's CDR3 is CASSPDRGEYSNQPQHF. CDR3 DNA sequence: TGTGCCAGCAGCCCGGACAGGGGAGAATATAGCAATCAGCCCCAGCATTTT. The full variable domain, rest sourced from reference TRBV7-2 and TRBJ1-5, is GAGVSQSPSNKVTEKGKDVELRCDPISGHTALYWYRQSLGQGLEFLIYFQGNSAPDKSGLPSDRFSAERTGGSVSTLTIQRTQQEDSAVYLCASSPDRGEYSNQPQHFGDGTRLSIL.

The V gene is TRBV5-4, the J gene TRBJ1-2; TRBD1 matches 7 bases. V gave up 1 base and J gave up 4 bases; unmatched junction bases: 7. The germline CDR1 and CDR2 sequences are SGHNT and YYREEE (reference sequence). The CDR3 length is 15 residues. The CDR3 reads CASSLYRDRLYGYTF. CDR3 nucleotide sequence: TGTGCCAGCAGCTTGTATCGGGACAGACTCTATGGCTACACCTTC.

The chain couples TRBV7-6 to TRBJ2-5, with TRBD2 as a possible D gene (6 bases). The CDR3 spans 15 residues. V lost 0 bases and J lost 0, with 8 bases in between. Germline assignment: CDR1 SGHVS and CDR2 FNYEAQ. CDR3 coding DNA: TGTGCCAGCAGCTTAGCGGGGGACTACCAAGAGACCCAGTACTTC. It specifies CASSLAGDYQETQYF.

This chain links TRBV7-7 with TRBJ2-1, with D perhaps TRBD1 (5 bases). The V and J ends lost 1 base and 10 bases respectively, with 17 bases between them. The CDR3 spans 15 residues. In germline, CDR1 is SSHAT, CDR2 FNYEAQ (reference sequence). CDR3 nucleotide sequence: TGTGCCAGCAGCTTAGAGCTTGACAGATTGGGCGAGCAGTTCTTC. It specifies CASSLELDRLGEQFF.